This T cell receptor beta chain stems from a study of T cells in localized non-small cell lung cancer. As regards this clone: The antigen remains unidentified.

Assay used: immunoSEQ multiplex PCR; TCRdb lists only in-frame clones, some missing. The table has roughly 61,000 clones, roughly 76% seen once. The study, taken as a whole, reports: Adjacent lung tissue had a median approximately 57 of the top 100 clones found in the tumor. T cell clonality was highest in uninvolved adjacent lung, above tumor. Sequence data derive from only one tumor region, so heterogeneity remains possible.

The trim removed 5 bases at V and 1 base at J, leaving 5 bases unmatched. The germline gives CDR1 SGHAT, CDR2 FQDESV (reference sequence). CDR3 length: 15 amino acids. The sequence was collected from a man aged 35 to 69 with stage II lung adenocarcinoma. The chain joins TRBV11-1 to TRBJ1-1; 9 nucleotides agree with TRBD1. The sequencing used PBMCs, collected before any cancer treatment. CDR3 bases: TGTGCCAGCAGCCCTGGGACAGGGCGGAACACTGAAGCTTTCTTT. It encodes CASSPGTGRNTEAFF.